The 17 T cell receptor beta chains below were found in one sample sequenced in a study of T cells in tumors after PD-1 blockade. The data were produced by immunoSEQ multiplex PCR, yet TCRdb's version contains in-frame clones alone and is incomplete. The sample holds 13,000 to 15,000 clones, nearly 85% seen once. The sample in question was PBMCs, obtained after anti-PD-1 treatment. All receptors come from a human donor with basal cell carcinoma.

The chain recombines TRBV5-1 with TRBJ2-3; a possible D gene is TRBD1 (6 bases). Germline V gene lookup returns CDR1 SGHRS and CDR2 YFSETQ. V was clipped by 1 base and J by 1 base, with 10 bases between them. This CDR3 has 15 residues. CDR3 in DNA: TGCGCCAGCAGCTTGATACAGGGAGGCACAGATACGCAGTATTTT. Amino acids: CASSLIQGGTDTQYF.

CDR3 bases: TGTGCCAGCAGTTTAGTCATGAACACTGAAGCTTTCTTT. Protein: CASSLVMNTEAFF. The J gene is TRBJ1-1, the V gene TRBV28; no reliable D call. Trimming cost V 2 bases and J 0 bases, with 4 bases left between them. CDR1 and CDR2 from the germline V gene are MDHEN and SYDVKM. This CDR3 comprises 13 residues.

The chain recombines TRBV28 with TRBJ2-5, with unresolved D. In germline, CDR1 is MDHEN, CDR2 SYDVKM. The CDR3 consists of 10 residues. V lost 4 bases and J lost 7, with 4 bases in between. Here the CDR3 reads CASSSGTQYF. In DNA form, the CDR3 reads TGTGCCAGCAGTTCCGGGACCCAGTACTTC. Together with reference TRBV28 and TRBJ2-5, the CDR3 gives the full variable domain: DVKVTQSSRYLVKRTGEKVFLECVQDMDHENMFWYRQDPGLGLRLIYFSYDVKMKEKGDIPEGYSVSREKKERFSLILESASTNQTSMYLCASSSGTQYFGPGTRLLVL.

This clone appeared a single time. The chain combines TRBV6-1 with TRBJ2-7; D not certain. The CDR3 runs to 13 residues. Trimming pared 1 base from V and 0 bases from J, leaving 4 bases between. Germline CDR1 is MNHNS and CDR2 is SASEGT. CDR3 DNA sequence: TGTGCCAGCAGTGAAGGTCCCTCCTACGAGCAGTACTTC. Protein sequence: CASSEGPSYEQYF.

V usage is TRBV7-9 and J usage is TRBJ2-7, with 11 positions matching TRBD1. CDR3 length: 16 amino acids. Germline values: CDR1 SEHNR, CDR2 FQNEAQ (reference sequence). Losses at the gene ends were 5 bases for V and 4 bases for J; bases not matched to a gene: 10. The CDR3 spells CASSILTGTGGYEQYF. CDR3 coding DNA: TGTGCCAGCAGCATACTCACCGGGACAGGGGGGTACGAGCAGTACTTC.

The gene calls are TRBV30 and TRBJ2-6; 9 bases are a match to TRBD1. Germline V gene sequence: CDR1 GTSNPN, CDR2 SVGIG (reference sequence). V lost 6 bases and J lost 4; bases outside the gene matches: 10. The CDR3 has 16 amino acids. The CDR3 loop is CACTSGQGKGANVLTF. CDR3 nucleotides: TGTGCCTGCACCTCGGGACAGGGAAAAGGGGCCAACGTCCTGACTTTC.

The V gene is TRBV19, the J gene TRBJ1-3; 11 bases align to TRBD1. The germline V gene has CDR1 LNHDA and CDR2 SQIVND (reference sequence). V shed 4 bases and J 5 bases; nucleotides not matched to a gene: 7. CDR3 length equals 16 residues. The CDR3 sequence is CASSNPGTGGRNTIYF. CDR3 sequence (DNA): TGTGCCAGTAGTAACCCCGGGACAGGGGGAAGAAACACCATATATTTT.

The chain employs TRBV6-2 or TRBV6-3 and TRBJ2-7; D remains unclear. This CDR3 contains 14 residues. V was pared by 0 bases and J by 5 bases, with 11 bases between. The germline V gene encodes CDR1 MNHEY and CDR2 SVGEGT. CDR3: CASSYSWPPNEQYF. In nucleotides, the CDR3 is TGTGCCAGCAGTTACTCGTGGCCTCCTAACGAGCAGTACTTC.

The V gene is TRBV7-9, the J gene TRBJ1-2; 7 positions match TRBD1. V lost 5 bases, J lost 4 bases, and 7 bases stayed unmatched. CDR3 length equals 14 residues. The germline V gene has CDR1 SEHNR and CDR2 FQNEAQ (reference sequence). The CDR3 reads CASSPRGGIYGYTF. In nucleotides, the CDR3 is TGTGCCAGCAGCCCCAGGGGGGGGATCTATGGCTACACCTTC.

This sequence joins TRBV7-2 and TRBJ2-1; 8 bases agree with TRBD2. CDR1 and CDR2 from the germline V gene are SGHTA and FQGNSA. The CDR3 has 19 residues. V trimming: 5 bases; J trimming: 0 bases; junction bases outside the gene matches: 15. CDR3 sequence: CASSLGVSGITGSYNEQFF. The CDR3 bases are TGTGCCAGCAGCCTAGGGGTTAGCGGGATAACGGGCTCCTACAATGAGCAGTTCTTC.

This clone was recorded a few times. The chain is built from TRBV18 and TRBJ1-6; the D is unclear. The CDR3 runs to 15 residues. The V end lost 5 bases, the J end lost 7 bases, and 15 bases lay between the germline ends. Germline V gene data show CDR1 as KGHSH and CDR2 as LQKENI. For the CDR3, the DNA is TGTGCCAGCTCATCTGGACCGAATAACAATTCACCCCTCCACTTT. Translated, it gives CASSSGPNNNSPLHF.

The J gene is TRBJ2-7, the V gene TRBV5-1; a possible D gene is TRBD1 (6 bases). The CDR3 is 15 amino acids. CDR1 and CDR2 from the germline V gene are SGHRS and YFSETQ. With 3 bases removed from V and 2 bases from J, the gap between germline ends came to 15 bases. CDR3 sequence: CASSSQLGGAYEQYF. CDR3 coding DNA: TGCGCCAGCAGCTCCCAACTAGGGGGTGCCTACGAGCAGTACTTC.

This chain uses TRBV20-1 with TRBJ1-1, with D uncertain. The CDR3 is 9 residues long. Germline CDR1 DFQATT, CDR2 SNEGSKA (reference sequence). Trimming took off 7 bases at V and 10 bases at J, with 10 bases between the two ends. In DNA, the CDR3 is TGCAGTGTCCAAGGCGGAGCTTTCTTT. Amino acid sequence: CSVQGGAFF.

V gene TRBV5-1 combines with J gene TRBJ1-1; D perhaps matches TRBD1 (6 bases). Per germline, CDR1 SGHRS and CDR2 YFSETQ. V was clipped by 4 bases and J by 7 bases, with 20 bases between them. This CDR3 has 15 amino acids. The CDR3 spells CASSGLGQGQGEAFF. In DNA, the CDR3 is TGCGCCAGCAGCGGCCTGGGGCAGGGGCAGGGTGAAGCTTTCTTT.

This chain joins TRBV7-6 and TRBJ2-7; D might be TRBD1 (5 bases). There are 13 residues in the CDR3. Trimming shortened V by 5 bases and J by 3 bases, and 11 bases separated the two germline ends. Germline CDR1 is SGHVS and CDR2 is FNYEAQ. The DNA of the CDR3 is TGTGCCAGCAGCCCGAAGGGGATCTACGAGCAGTACTTC. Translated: CASSPKGIYEQYF.

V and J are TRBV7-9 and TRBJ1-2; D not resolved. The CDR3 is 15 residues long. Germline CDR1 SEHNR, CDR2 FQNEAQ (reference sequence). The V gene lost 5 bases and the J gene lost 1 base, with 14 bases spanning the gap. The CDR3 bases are TGTGCCAGCAGCCCCCAGGAAGGTTTTAACTATGGCTACACCTTC. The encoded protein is CASSPQEGFNYGYTF.

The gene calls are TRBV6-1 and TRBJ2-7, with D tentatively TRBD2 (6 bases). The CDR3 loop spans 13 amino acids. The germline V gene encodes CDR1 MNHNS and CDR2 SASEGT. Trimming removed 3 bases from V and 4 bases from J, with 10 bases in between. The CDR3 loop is CASSDFGGYEQYF. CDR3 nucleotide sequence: TGTGCCAGCAGTGATTTCGGAGGGTACGAGCAGTACTTC.